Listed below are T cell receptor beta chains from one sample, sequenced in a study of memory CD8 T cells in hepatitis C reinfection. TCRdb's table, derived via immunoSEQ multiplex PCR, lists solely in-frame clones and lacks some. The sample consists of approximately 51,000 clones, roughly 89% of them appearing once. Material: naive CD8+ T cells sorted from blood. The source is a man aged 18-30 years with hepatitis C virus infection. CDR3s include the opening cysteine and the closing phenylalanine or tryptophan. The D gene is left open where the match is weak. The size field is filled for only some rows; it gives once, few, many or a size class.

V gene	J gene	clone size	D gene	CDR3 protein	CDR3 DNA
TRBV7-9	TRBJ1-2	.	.	CASSGPKEGGHLYGYTF	TGTGCCAGCAGCGGGCCGAAGGAGGGGGGGCATCTCTATGGCTACACCTTC
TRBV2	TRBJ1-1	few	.	CASMGEGVMNTEAFF	TGTGCCAGCATGGGGGAGGGCGTTATGAACACTGAAGCTTTCTTT
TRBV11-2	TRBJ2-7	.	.	CASSRYAGLASYEQYF	TGTGCCAGCAGCAGATACGCGGGACTGGCCTCCTACGAGCAGTACTTC
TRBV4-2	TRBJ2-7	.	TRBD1	CASSREAGTGFYEQYF	TGTGCCAGCAGCCGGGAGGCCGGGACAGGGTTCTACGAGCAGTACTTC
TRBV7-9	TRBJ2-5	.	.	CASSLLYRGGETQYF	TGTGCCAGCAGCTTACTATACCGGGGAGGAGAGACCCAGTACTTC
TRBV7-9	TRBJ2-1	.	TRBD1	CASGAGQGYNEQFF	TGTGCCAGCGGGGCGGGACAGGGATACAATGAGCAGTTCTTC
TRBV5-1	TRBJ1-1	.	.	CASSLTGFTEAFF	TGCGCCAGCAGCTTAACAGGGTTCACTGAAGCTTTCTTT
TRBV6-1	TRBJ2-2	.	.	CASRGVRGELFF	TGTGCCAGCAGGGGCGTTCGCGGGGAGCTGTTTTTT
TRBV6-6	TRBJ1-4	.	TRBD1	CASSSPDRSLEKLFF	TGTGCCAGCAGTTCGCCGGACAGGTCACTGGAAAAACTGTTTTTT
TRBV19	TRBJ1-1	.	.	CASTPGGAAEAFF	TGTGCCAGTACTCCCGGGGGGGCCGCTGAAGCTTTCTTT
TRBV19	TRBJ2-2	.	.	CASSMVHSTGELFF	TGTGCCAGTAGTATGGTCCACTCCACCGGGGAGCTGTTTTTT
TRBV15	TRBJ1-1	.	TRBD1	CATSGGTGRGDTEAFF	TGTGCCACCAGCGGGGGGACAGGGCGAGGCGACACTGAAGCTTTCTTT
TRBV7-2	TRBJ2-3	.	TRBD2	CASSLGLAGITDTQYF	TGTGCCAGCAGCTTGGGACTAGCGGGGATCACAGATACGCAGTATTTT
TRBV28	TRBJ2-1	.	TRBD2	CASSFLAGGEQFF	TGTGCCAGCAGTTTTCTTGCGGGAGGTGAGCAGTTCTTC
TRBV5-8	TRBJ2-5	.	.	CASSMGASPRETQYF	TGTGCCAGCAGCATGGGGGCGAGCCCCCGAGAGACCCAGTACTTC
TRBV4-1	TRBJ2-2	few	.	CASSQGVSGELFF	TGCGCCAGCAGCCAAGGCGTTTCCGGGGAGCTGTTTTTT
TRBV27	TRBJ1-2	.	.	CASSPQGFGYGYTF	TGTGCCAGCAGCCCCCAGGGTTTCGGCTATGGCTACACCTTC
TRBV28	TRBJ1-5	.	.	CAANPRPSNQPQHF	TGTGCCGCCAACCCGCGGCCTAGCAATCAGCCCCAGCATTTT
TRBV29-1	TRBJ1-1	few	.	CSVLDRSEAFF	TGCAGCGTCCTTGACAGGTCCGAAGCTTTCTTT
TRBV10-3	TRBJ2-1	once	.	CAISEGSGVANEQFF	TGTGCCATCAGTGAGGGGTCGGGAGTAGCTAATGAGCAGTTCTTC
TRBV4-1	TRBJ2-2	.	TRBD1	CASSRRTGHDTGELFF	TGCGCCAGCAGCCGGAGGACAGGCCATGACACCGGGGAGCTGTTTTTT
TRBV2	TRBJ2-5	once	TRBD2	CASSDGLAGPLGETQYF	TGTGCCAGCAGTGACGGCCTAGCGGGACCCCTAGGGGAGACCCAGTACTTC
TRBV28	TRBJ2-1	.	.	CASSPELAPLDNEQFF	TGTGCCAGCAGTCCTGAACTAGCACCCCTGGACAATGAGCAGTTCTTC
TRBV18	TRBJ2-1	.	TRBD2	CASSPPLAAGVYNEQFF	TGTGCCAGCTCACCACCGTTGGCAGCGGGAGTCTACAATGAGCAGTTCTTC
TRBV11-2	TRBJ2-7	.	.	CASSLFLAYEQYF	TGTGCCAGCAGCCTCTTTCTCGCCTACGAGCAGTACTTC
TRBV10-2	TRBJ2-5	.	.	CASSAIAQETQYF	TGCGCCAGCAGTGCAATAGCACAAGAGACCCAGTACTTC
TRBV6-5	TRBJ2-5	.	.	CASSYSPLFGGETQYF	TGTGCCAGCAGTTACTCCCCCCTGTTCGGGGGAGAGACCCAGTACTTC
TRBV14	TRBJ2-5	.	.	CASSPYLGQQETQYF	TGTGCCAGCAGCCCATACTTAGGACAGCAAGAGACCCAGTACTTC
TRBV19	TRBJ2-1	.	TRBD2	CASSARYSGGGSSYNEQFF	TGTGCCAGTAGTGCCAGATATAGCGGGGGGGGCAGCTCCTACAATGAGCAGTTCTTC
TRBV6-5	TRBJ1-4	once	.	CASSRRDATNEKLFF	TGTGCCAGCAGCCGCAGGGATGCAACTAATGAAAAACTGTTTTTT
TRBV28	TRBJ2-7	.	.	CASRPHDSYEQYF	TGTGCCAGCAGGCCCCACGACTCCTACGAGCAGTACTTC
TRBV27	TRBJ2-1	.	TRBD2	CASSLLGERGYNEQFF	TGTGCCAGCAGTCTCCTGGGGGAGCGGGGCTACAATGAGCAGTTCTTC
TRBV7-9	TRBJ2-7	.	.	CASSSRLRAYEQYF	TGTGCCAGCAGCTCGCGCCTCAGGGCCTACGAGCAGTACTTC
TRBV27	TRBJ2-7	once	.	CASRRSGGVHEQYF	TGTGCCAGCCGGCGGTCTGGCGGGGTACACGAGCAGTACTTC
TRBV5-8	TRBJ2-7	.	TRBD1	CASSFGTGRYEQYF	TGTGCCAGCAGCTTTGGGACAGGCCGCTACGAGCAGTACTTC
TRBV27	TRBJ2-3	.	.	CASSLTGLPHNTQYF	TGTGCCAGCAGTTTAACAGGGCTCCCCCACAATACGCAGTATTTT
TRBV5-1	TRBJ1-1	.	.	CASSLGGGGTEAFF	TGCGCCAGCAGCTTGGGAGGGGGTGGCACTGAAGCTTTCTTT
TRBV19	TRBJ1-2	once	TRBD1	CASSTGQGANYGYTF	TGTGCCAGTAGTACCGGACAGGGGGCTAACTATGGCTACACCTTC
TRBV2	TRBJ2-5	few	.	CASSDPYQETQYF	TGTGCCAGCAGTGACCCGTACCAAGAGACCCAGTACTTC
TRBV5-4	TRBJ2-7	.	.	CASSSVPGHLNSYEQYF	TGTGCCAGCAGCTCGGTACCCGGACACCTAAACTCCTACGAGCAGTACTTC
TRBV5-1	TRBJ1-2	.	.	CASSLGSGYGYTF	TGCGCCAGCAGCTTGGGGTCCGGCTATGGCTACACCTTC
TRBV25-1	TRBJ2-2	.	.	CASSEGSPNTGELFF	TGTGCCAGCAGTGAAGGCAGTCCGAACACCGGGGAGCTGTTTTTT
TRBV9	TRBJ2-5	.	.	CASSELGGIQETQYF	TGTGCCAGCAGCGAACTGGGCGGGATCCAAGAGACCCAGTACTTC
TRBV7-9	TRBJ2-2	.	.	CASALQGLGVGELFF	TGTGCCAGCGCGCTACAGGGCCTTGGCGTCGGGGAGCTGTTTTTT
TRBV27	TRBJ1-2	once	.	CASRPGKVYGYTF	TGTGCCAGCAGGCCAGGGAAGGTCTATGGCTACACCTTC
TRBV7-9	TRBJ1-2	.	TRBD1	CASSTTRLDRGYNGYTF	TGTGCCAGCAGTACCACCCGACTAGACAGGGGTTATAATGGCTACACCTTC
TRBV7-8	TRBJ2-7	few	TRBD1	CASSEHRGPSYEQYF	TGTGCCAGCAGCGAACACAGGGGGCCCTCCTACGAGCAGTACTTC
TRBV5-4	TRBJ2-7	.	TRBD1	CASSETGPSYEQYF	TGTGCCAGCAGCGAGACAGGGCCCTCCTACGAGCAGTACTTC
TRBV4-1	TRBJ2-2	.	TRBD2	CASSQTTGGGGTGELFF	TGCGCCAGCAGCCAAACCACTGGCGGGGGGGGAACCGGGGAGCTGTTTTTT
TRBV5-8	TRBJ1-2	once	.	CASERRNGYTF	TGTGCCAGCGAGAGGAGGAATGGCTACACCTTC
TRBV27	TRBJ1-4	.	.	CASSLSWGGEKLFF	TGTGCCAGCAGTTTATCATGGGGAGGTGAAAAACTGTTTTTT
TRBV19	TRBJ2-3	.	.	CASSIGGRSTDTQYF	TGTGCCAGTAGTATAGGAGGGAGATCCACAGATACGCAGTATTTT
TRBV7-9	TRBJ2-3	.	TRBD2	CASSLSAGGGSDTQYF	TGTGCCAGCAGCTTATCGGCGGGGGGGGGATCAGATACGCAGTATTTT
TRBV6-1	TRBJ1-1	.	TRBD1	CASRDRGMGAEAFF	TGTGCCAGCAGGGACAGGGGAATGGGTGCTGAAGCTTTCTTT